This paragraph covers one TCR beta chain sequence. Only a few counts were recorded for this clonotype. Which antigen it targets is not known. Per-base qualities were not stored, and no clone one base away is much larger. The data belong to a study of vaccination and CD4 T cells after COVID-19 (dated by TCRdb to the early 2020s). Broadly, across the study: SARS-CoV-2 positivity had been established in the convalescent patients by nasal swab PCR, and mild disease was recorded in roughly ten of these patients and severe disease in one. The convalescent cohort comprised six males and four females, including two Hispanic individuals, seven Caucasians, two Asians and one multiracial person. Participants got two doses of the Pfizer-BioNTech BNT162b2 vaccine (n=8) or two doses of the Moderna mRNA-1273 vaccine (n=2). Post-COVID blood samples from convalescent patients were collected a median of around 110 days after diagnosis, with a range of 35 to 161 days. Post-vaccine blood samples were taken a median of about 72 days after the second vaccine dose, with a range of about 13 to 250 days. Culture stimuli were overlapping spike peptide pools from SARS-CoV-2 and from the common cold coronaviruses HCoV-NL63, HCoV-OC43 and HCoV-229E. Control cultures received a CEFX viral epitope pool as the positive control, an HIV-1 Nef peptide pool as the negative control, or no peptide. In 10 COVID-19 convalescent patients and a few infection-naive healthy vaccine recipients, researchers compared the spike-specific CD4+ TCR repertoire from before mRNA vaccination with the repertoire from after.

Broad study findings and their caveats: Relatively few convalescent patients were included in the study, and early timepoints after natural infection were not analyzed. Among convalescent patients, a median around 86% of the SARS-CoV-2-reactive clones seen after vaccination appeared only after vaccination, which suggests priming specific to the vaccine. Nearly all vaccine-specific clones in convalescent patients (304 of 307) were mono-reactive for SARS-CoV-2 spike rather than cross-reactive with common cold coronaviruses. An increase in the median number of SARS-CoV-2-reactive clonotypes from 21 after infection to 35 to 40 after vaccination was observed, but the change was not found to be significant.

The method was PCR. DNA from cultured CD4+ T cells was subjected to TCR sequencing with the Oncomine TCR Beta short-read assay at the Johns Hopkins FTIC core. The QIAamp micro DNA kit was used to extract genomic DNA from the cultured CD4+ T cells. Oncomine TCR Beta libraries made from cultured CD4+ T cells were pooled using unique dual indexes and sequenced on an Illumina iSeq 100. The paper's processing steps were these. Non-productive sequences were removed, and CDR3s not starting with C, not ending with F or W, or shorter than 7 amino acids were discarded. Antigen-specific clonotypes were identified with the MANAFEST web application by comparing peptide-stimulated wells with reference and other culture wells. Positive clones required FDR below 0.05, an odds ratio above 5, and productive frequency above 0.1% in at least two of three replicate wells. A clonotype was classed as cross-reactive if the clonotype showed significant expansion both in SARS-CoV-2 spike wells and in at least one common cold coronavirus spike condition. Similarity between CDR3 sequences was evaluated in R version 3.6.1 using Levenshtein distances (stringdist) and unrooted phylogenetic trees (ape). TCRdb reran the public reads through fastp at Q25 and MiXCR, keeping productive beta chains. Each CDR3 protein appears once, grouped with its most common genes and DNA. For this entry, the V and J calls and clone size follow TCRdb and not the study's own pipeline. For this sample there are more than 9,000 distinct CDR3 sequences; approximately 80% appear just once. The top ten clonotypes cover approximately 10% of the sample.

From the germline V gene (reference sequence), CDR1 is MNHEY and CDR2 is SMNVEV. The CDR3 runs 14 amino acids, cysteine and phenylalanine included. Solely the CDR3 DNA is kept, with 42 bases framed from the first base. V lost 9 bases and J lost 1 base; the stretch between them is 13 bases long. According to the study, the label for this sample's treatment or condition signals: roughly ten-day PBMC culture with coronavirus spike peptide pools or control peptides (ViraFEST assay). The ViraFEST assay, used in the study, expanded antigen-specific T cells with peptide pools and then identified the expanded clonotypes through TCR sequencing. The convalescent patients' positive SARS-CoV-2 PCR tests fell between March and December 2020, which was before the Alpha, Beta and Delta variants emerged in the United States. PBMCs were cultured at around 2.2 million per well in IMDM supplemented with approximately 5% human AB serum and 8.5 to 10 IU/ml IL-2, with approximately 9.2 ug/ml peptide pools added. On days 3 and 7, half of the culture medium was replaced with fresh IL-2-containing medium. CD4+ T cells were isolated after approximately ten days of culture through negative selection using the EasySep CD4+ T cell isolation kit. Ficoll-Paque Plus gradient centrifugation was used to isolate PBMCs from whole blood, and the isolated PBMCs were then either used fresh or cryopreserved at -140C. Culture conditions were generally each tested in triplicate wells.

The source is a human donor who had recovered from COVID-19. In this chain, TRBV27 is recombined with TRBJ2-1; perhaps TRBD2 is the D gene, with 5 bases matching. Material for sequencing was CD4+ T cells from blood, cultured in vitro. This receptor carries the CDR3 CARGDRGSYNEQFF. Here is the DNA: TGTGCCAGGGGAGATCGAGGATCCTACAATGAGCAGTTCTTC.